This TCR beta chain was sequenced during a study of cytomegalovirus exposure and HLA in healthy donors (dated by TCRdb to about 2017). About the full investigation: According to an earlier analysis of a few hundred of the donors, 150 million to 200 million T cells yielded some 110 million unique TCR beta sequences and less than 300 Gb of sequence data. Besides the first cohort of around 700 subjects, a separate validation cohort made up of 95 to 150 different subjects was used. The study was designed to test whether signatures of past pathogen exposure could be identified by cataloging public T cell receptors. In an earlier analysis of roughly 540 of the donors, high-throughput TCR beta sequencing was used to judge whether each TCR beta V gene segment behaved as functional or pseudogenic. The study used immunosequencing to profile the T cell repertoires of around 600 subjects and linked those repertoires to cytomegalovirus serostatus. A later analysis re-analyzed previously published TCR beta repertoires from several hundred donors and added high-resolution HLA genotyping to study TCR occurrence patterns. Roughly five DR-DQ haplotypes were treated as single units for association and clustering because of strong linkage in the cohort. Every repertoire in the discovery cohort had been generated on one and the same sequencing platform. Donor age, sex, ethnicity and CMV serostatus were compiled together with the repertoire data. Both class I and class II loci were covered by HLA typing, at four-digit resolution. Of the roughly 430 genotyped donors, approximately 80% fell in the genetic ancestry cluster associated with self-reported Caucasian donors. Among about 400 genotyped donors of the cohort, an average of roughly 230,000 unique TCR beta nucleotide sequences was sequenced per donor, of which about 19% were non-productive. An early release covering roughly 640 HLA-typed donors comprised about 300 gigabases of sequencing data and around 80 million unique TCR sequences. To predict cytomegalovirus infection status, the study combined high-throughput TCR immunosequencing, statistical association of individual TCRs with disease status, and machine learning. The number of typed donors differed by locus: roughly 629-640 for A, B, C, DRB1 and DQB1; about 520 for DQA1; roughly 600 for DPA1; and about 450 for DPB1. Genome-wide SNP genotypes for about three fifths of the roughly 700 donors were used in a later genetic analysis, which treated that subset as a discovery cohort. Rather than drawing on any new phenotypic data, the later analysis identified candidate immune exposures from TCR beta sequences and the way those sequences occurred across donors.

Concerning this clone itself: It lacks a known antigen. No base quality values were provided; no much bigger clone lies one nucleotide off.

Summary of the overall study and its limitations: An earlier analysis of roughly 570 of the donors showed that most TCR beta V segments appeared in productive rearrangements either about 87% or about 30% of the time, which broadly matched IMGT annotations. The classifier was reported to diagnose cytomegalovirus status with high specificity and sensitivity in both the original and validation cohorts. Because counts were too low, 15 to 20 rarely observed V segments, including chromosome 9 orphons, were left out of the earlier analysis of 587 of the donors. A further reported finding was that TCR beta sequences accurately predicted the HLA-A and HLA-B alleles for most subjects in the first cohort. Across donors, most TCR sequences were observed very rarely, whereas some public TCRs were present in many individuals. The authors suggested that the approach could potentially be extended to other disease states and immunological phenotypes. In a later analysis, several top co-occurrence clusters were reported to appear linked to parvovirus B19, influenza, CMV and Epstein-Barr virus. V-gene and J-gene trimming of TCR beta chains was associated with a missense DCLRE1C variant in a later genetic analysis, and the association was replicated in an independent cohort. For the cohort, immune exposure information was limited to CMV serostatus. The cohort was sequenced for TCR beta chains only, and without alpha or paired-chain data the features that could be detected were limited. The presence/absence analyses assumed that sequencing depth was roughly uniform across donors, and that assumption may not be true. A later analysis found that HLA-associated TCR beta chains were more clonally expanded and had lower generation probabilities than equally common non-associated chains. In vitro tests confirmed that a few of the cytomegalovirus-associated TCR beta chains recognize cytomegalovirus antigens. HLA typing was unavailable for some donors at each locus, so association tests used only the typed subset. In a later analysis, TCR association rates were found to vary across HLA loci, with the most associated TCRs seen for DRB1 alleles and the fewest for HLA-C alleles. A cluster of highly shared sequence variants was judged likely to represent a technical artifact of the sequencing pipeline. Some IMGT-functional V segments, including TRBV6-2 and TRBV6-3, could not be distinguished by the 87-base-pair reads and were therefore excluded. Strong co-occurrence of HLA alleles, especially DR and DQ, made assigning TCR associations to individual alleles difficult. Correlated functional status among segregating V segments might reflect linkage disequilibrium, but an unknown experimental factor could not be ruled out. In a later analysis, 15,000 to 20,000 TCR beta sequences were associated with specific HLA alleles at a false discovery rate of 0.05. A later genetic analysis reported fewer N-insertions in productive TCRs among donors in an Asian-associated ancestry cluster than the roughly 640-donor mean. A later analysis found that most CMV-associated TCR beta chains appeared HLA-restricted, with HLA associations seemingly driven largely by CMV exposure. The study gave a list of some 150 TCR beta chains associated with cytomegalovirus.

The CDR3 sequence holds 15 residues, the cysteine and phenylalanine included. The retained sequence is limited to the CDR3, 45 bases, with the frame set at the first base. For this chain, trimming is 5 bases at the V end and 1 base at the J end, and the number of junction bases without a gene match is 3. The germline V gene encodes CDR1 MNHNS and CDR2 SASEGT. The cohort consisted of hundreds of healthy bone marrow donors. All cohort members were sampled while nominally healthy, although unrecorded immune exposures were likely present. The donor tested CMV seronegative, placing the donor among the 300 to 400 seronegative members of the cohort. Each donor provided a peripheral blood sample, and peripheral blood mononuclear cells were used for TCR beta sequencing. Genomic DNA extraction from the blood cell samples was performed with the Qiagen DNeasy Blood Extraction Kit. Libraries were prepared through the immunoSEQ multiplex PCR assay. For the multiplex PCR, a mixture combining 60 forward primers for TCR Vbeta segments and 13 reverse primers for TCR Jbeta segments was used. Amplification of the CDR3 region of rearranged TCR beta genes was performed with a multiplex PCR assay on genomic DNA. Amplified TCR beta libraries were sequenced as 87-base-pair reads on the Illumina HiSeq System. From the authors' description of their analysis: Across the roughly 670 repertoires, a later analysis counted tens of millions of unique TCR beta chains, approximately 10 million of which were shared by at least two donors. To remove PCR and sequencing errors, raw reads were error-corrected and collapsed into unique sequences using a nearest-neighbor algorithm that merged closely related sequences. V, D and J gene segments were assigned by aligning CDR3 sequences to IMGT reference sequences. Each retained sequence needed at least a six-nucleotide match to both a V gene segment and a J gene segment. A rearrangement was called productive if the CDR3 had no stop codons and remained in frame with V and J, and every other rearrangement was called non-productive. CDR3 was defined according to IMGT convention as the region running from the second conserved V-encoded cysteine to the conserved J-encoded phenylalanine. Sequences without an unambiguous match to a single V gene segment were excluded from the earlier analysis of almost 600 of the donors. An earlier analysis of fewer than 750 of the donors classified V segments as functional when productive rearrangements were above 56.7% and as segregating when the standard deviation between donors was above 5%. To diagnose cytomegalovirus status from the catalog of TCR beta chain sequences, a statistical classification framework was built. V and J gene assignment, in a later analysis, came from comparing TCR nucleotide sequences with IMGT/GENE-DB human TR gene sequences. The TCRdist pipeline was used in a later analysis to assign CDR3 sequences and most-parsimonious VDJ recombination scenarios. In a later analysis, each TCR beta chain was defined by its CDR3 amino acid sequence together with its V-gene family, and reads without a unique V-gene family were excluded. As a way to deal with suspected cross-contamination and a sequencing artifact, a later analysis dropped more than 500 nucleotide sequences that were highly shared and had low generation probability. For each public chain, a later analysis derived a clonal expansion index from normalized ranks of inferred template counts within each repertoire. A later analysis computed generation probabilities with a VDJ recombination model fitted to out-of-frame rearrangements, and checked the results against IGoR. A later analysis scored TCR-TCR, TCR-HLA and TCR-CMV co-occurrence with hypergeometric tests, applying a repertoire-size bias correction to TCR pairs. To estimate false discovery rates, a later analysis permuted the HLA or CMV assignments 20 times. In a later analysis, co-occurring TCRs were grouped with DBSCAN, and TCRdist sequence similarity was added when clustering was performed within HLA-allele-positive subsets. Repertoires with fewer than 30,000 or more than 120,000 public chains were left out of co-occurrence clustering, as were five repertoires with anomalous nucleotide sharing. TCRdb mirrors the immuneACCESS table, restricted to in-frame sequences. Some clones are absent from its copies; in checked studies, under half trace to an unresolved V gene, and the reason for the others is unknown. For V, J and clone size, that table is used; D and trimming come from the DNA. In this sample the table shows 160,000 or so clones, about 80% of which occur a single time. The ten largest clonotypes hold about 1% of the sample.

The clonotype was recovered from a woman between 35 and 50 years old in good health and CMV-seronegative. Sequencing was performed on PBMCs. The chain joins TRBV6-1 to TRBJ1-5; 9 nucleotides in the junction match TRBD1. Here is the DNA: TGTGCCAGCAGTACAGGGGGCAAAAGCAATCAGCCCCAGCATTTT. Its translation is CASSTGGKSNQPQHF.